The 10 T cell receptor beta chains listed next were all sequenced from one sample in a study of blood T cell repertoires in COVID-19. Sequencing was performed with immunoSEQ multiplex PCR; in TCRdb, only in-frame clones are kept and a portion is missing. The sample consists of fewer than 45,000 clones, 91% of them appearing once. The material sequenced was peripheral blood. The receptors originated from a woman in her twenties or thirties in a cohort sampled during active COVID-19.

The chain uses TRBV3-1 (or the pseudogene TRBV3-2) and TRBJ2-3, with TRBD2 matching over 12 bases. The V segment lost 0 bases and the J segment 9 bases; nucleotides outside the gene matches: 7. This CDR3 region has 16 residues. Germline CDR1 reads LGHDT; CDR2 reads YNNKEL (reference sequence). CDR3 in DNA: TGTGCCAGCAGCCAAGACCTAGGGGGACTAGCGGGCACGCAGTATTTT. Translation: CASSQDLGGLAGTQYF.

This chain uses TRBV7-2 with TRBJ2-1; TRBD2 agrees at 8 bases. CDR1 and CDR2 (germline): SGHTA, FQGNSA. J was trimmed by 9 bases and V by 2 bases; bases with no gene match: 9. The CDR3 runs to 15 residues. CDR3 residues: CASSLTSGPSGEQFF. The CDR3 region has the DNA TGTGCCAGCAGCTTAACTAGCGGCCCTTCGGGTGAGCAGTTCTTC.

The J gene is TRBJ2-5, the V gene TRBV6-2 or TRBV6-3; D is perhaps TRBD2 (5 bases). CDR1 and CDR2 (germline): MNHEY, SVGEGT. Trimming left V 0 bases short and J 1 base short, with 15 bases between. The CDR3 has 17 amino acids. As DNA, the CDR3 is TGTGCCAGCAGTTACTCTCCAGCCGATGGGAGCCAAGAGACCCAGTACTTC. Translated: CASSYSPADGSQETQYF.

This chain connects TRBV18 to TRBJ2-2; TRBD2 might be the D (6 bases). The V end was cut by 2 bases, the J end by 3 bases, with 10 bases between. The CDR3 totals 15 residues. Germline CDR1 is KGHSH and CDR2 is LQKENI. This chain's CDR3 is CASSPVAGYTGELFF. The CDR3 DNA sequence: TGTGCCAGCTCACCAGTCGCGGGATACACCGGGGAGCTGTTTTTT.

This chain links TRBV3-1 (or the pseudogene TRBV3-2) with TRBJ1-1, with TRBD1 as a possible D gene (6 bases). The CDR3 loop spans 14 amino acids. Germline CDR1 LGHDT, CDR2 YNNKEL (reference sequence). The V end was cut by 1 base, the J end by 8 bases, with 14 bases between. The CDR3 DNA follows: TGTGCCAGCAGCCAAGTGGGGCAGGGGCGAGAAGCTTTCTTT. Translating it yields CASSQVGQGREAFF.

The rearrangement uses TRBV2 and TRBJ2-5; 7 bases map to TRBD2. Germline V lookup: CDR1 SNHLY, CDR2 FYNNEI. CDR3 length: 14 residues. The trim removed 1 base at V and 7 bases at J, leaving 6 bases unmatched. The CDR3 DNA is TGTGCCAGCAGTGAAGTAGACTCGGGGGGGACCCAGTACTTC. Translating gives CASSEVDSGGTQYF.

The rearrangement links TRBV27 to TRBJ2-7; 7 bases align to TRBD1. Germline V CDR1 and CDR2: MNHEY, SMNVEV (reference sequence). V lost 0 bases and J lost 2; bases outside the gene matches: 7. This CDR3 contains 16 residues. CDR3 in DNA: TGTGCCAGCAGTTTATCGATCGGGACAGTCGCCTACGAGCAGTACTTC. Encoded protein: CASSLSIGTVAYEQYF.

CDR3 protein: CASSIAGTSSYEQYF. The CDR3 coding sequence is TGTGCCAGCAGCATAGCCGGGACTAGTTCCTACGAGCAGTACTTC. The chain joins TRBV9 to TRBJ2-7; TRBD2 agrees at 8 bases. CDR1 and CDR2 (germline): SGDLS, YYNGEE. The CDR3 extends over 15 amino acids. V trimming: 4 bases; J trimming: 1 base; junction bases outside the gene matches: 7.

CDR3 region: CATSPRGGFTYEQYF. Written as DNA, the CDR3 is TGTGCCACCAGCCCACGGGGGGGTTTCACCTACGAGCAGTACTTC. The chain links TRBV24-1 to TRBJ2-7; 8 bases align to TRBD2. V shed 7 bases, J shed 2 bases, and the junction held 9 bases outside the gene matches. This CDR3 region has 15 residues. Germline V gene sequence: CDR1 KGHDR, CDR2 SFDVKD.

This chain connects TRBV12-3 or TRBV12-4 to TRBJ1-1, with D uncertain. V was trimmed by 3 bases and J by 8 bases, leaving 13 bases between them. This CDR3 is 13 amino acids long. CDR3: CASSLRREREAFF. The CDR3 bases are TGTGCCAGCAGTTTGCGGAGGGAAAGGGAAGCTTTCTTT.